The clone carrying this TCR beta chain was recorded a few times. The antigen is unknown. TCRdb re-called the 5' RACE reads with MiXCR, one entry per CDR3 protein. This repertoire shows 150,000 to 200,000 distinct CDR3 sequences, roughly 28% found once; its top ten account for about 11%. This record comes from a study of T-cell memory formation after mild COVID-19. The overall study: TCR clusters were largely donor specific. Study results and caveats: Among clones contracting day 15 to 85, CD4/CD8 was balanced, whereas later expanders leaned CD4+. Still unconfirmed is whether the second-wave clones peaking on day 37 recognized SARS-CoV-2. Contracting CD8+ clones were enriched in EMRA, CD4+ mainly in CM and EM.

Germline-derived CDR1 and CDR2 are SGHDN and FVKESK. The CDR3 has 13 amino acids. Between the trimmed V and J ends, which lost 5 bases and 6 bases, there was a span of 11 bases. The sequence was obtained from an adult woman who had mild COVID-19 (a few samples of this study predate the infection). Cell type and time point are not known. J is TRBJ2-1 and V is TRBV14; D remains ambiguous. Specimen: PBMCs or a T cell subset sorted from them (not recorded which). The CDR3 sequence is CASSALGFNEQFF. The CDR3, as DNA: TGTGCCAGCAGCGCGCTCGGGTTCAATGAGCAGTTCTTC.